Below are 8 T cell receptor beta chains sequenced from a single sample in a study of blood T cell repertoires in COVID-19 (dated by TCRdb to about 2020). The library was obtained by the immunoSEQ multiplex PCR assay. Held by TCRdb, this immuneACCESS table contains in-frame sequences only and omits some clones. Under half of the omission traces to an unresolved V gene where checked; the cause of the rest is unknown. For this sample the table gives around 300,000 clones, of which 90% were detected only once. The biggest ten clones account for about 1.7% of the sample. The specimen sequenced was PBMCs or T cells enriched from blood (not recorded which). The receptors were sampled from a woman younger than 30 with acute COVID-19.

This rearrangement joins TRBV5-1 to TRBJ2-1; 12 bases map to TRBD1. The trim removed 2 bases at V and 8 bases at J, leaving 8 bases unmatched. Per the germline V gene, CDR1 is SGHRS and CDR2 is YFSETQ. The CDR3 is 16 residues long. In DNA, the CDR3 is TGCGCCAGCAGCTTAGCCGGGACAGGGGGCCTGGATGAGCAGTTCTTC. It is translated as CASSLAGTGGLDEQFF.

This clone was counted a single time. The CDR3, as DNA: TGTGCCAGCAGTTCTCGAACAGGGGGAAACACCATATATTTT. Protein sequence: CASSSRTGGNTIYF. The V and J genes are TRBV6-5 and TRBJ1-3, with D maybe TRBD1 (6 bases). The germline V gene encodes CDR1 MNHEY and CDR2 SVGAGI. Trimming left V 4 bases short and J 4 bases short, with 11 bases between. This CDR3 comprises 14 residues.

V and J are TRBV10-2 and TRBJ1-5; D perhaps matches TRBD1 (5 bases). Germline loops: CDR1 WSHSY, CDR2 SAAADI. The CDR3 extends over 19 amino acids. Between the trimmed V and J ends, which lost 0 bases and 0 bases, there was a span of 18 bases. CDR3 amino acids: CASSESGLELPYSNQPQHF. DNA of the CDR3: TGCGCCAGCAGTGAGTCGGGACTCGAGCTCCCGTATAGCAATCAGCCCCAGCATTTT.

This rearrangement joins TRBV11-2 to TRBJ2-6, with D possibly matching TRBD2 (5 bases). V was shortened by 3 bases and J by 2 bases, with 8 bases between the two germline ends. The CDR3 has 15 amino acids. Germline lookup yields CDR1 SGHAT and CDR2 FQNNGV. CDR3 bases: TGTGCCAGCAGCTTTCGGGGAACTGGGGCCAACGTCCTGACTTTC. Translating gives CASSFRGTGANVLTF.

The V and J genes are TRBV21-1 and TRBJ1-4. TRBV21-1 represents a pseudogene. The CDR3 has 15 residues. CDR3 nucleotide sequence: TGTGCCGGCCTCGTGGGGGGGTCAGGTAATGAAAAACTGTTTTTT. This encodes CAGLVGGSGNEKLFF.

The V gene is TRBV4-2, the J gene TRBJ1-1, with 8 bases matching TRBD1. The CDR3 consists of 16 residues. V lost 3 bases, J lost 4 bases, and 10 bases stayed unmatched. CDR1 LGHNA and CDR2 YNFKEQ come from the germline V gene. CDR3 bases: TGTGCCAGCAGCCACCCCGAACGACAGGGGTTCACTGAAGCTTTCTTT. Encoded protein: CASSHPERQGFTEAFF.

J is TRBJ1-1 and V is TRBV29-1; 8 bases are shared with TRBD1. Germline V gene sequence: CDR1 SQVTM, CDR2 ANQGSEA. Trimming removed 4 bases from V and 0 bases from J; junction bases left unmatched: 10. There are 16 residues in the CDR3. CDR3: CSVAPGGAVMNTEAFF. The CDR3 region has the DNA TGCAGCGTTGCTCCAGGGGGCGCAGTCATGAACACTGAAGCTTTCTTT.

The rearrangement joins TRBV6-6 to TRBJ2-2; 11 bases match TRBD2. V lost 5 bases and J lost 4; bases outside the gene matches: 12. Germline V gene data show CDR1 as MNHNY and CDR2 as SVGAGI (reference sequence). The length of the CDR3 is 18 residues. The CDR3 coding sequence is TGTGCCAGCAGTCAATATCTAGCGGGAGGTCGGAGCACCGGGGAGCTGTTTTTT. As protein: CASSQYLAGGRSTGELFF.